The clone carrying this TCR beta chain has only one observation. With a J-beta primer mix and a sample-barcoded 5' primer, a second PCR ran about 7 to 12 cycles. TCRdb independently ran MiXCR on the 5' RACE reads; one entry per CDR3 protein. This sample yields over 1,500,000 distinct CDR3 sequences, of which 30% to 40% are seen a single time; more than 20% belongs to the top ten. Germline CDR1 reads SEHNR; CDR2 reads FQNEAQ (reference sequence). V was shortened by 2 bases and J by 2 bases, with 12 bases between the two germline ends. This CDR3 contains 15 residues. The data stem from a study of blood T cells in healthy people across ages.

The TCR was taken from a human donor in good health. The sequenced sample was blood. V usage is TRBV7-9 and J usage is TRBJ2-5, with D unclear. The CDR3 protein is CASSLSRLLQETQYF. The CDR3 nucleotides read TGTGCCAGCAGCTTATCTCGGCTATTACAAGAGACCCAGTACTTC.